The rows below give T cell receptor beta chains drawn from one sample of a study of early T cells in non-severe SARS-CoV-2 infection. TCRdb re-derived calls from the 5' RACE reads in MiXCR, one entry per CDR3 protein. The sample carries about 46,000 distinct CDR3 sequences, 5.4% recorded once. This specimen was whole blood, taken at baseline. These receptors originate from an adult who was a healthcare worker with PCR-confirmed SARS-CoV-2 infection or an uninfected control (not recorded which). The CDR3 runs from the conserved cysteine through the conserved F or W. D genes are given only for firm matches. A clone size is listed for some rows: how often the clone was seen (once, few, many), or a class if it is expanded.

CATSGVSRDSQETQYF	many	-	TRBV24-1	TRBJ2-5
CSGEGGLADLYNEQFF	many	TRBD2	TRBV20-1	TRBJ2-1
CASSYQRATEAFF	many	-	TRBV6-5	TRBJ1-1
CASSTHNYGYTF	-	-	TRBV6-2/TRBV6-3	TRBJ1-2
CASSLRGRGHYGYTF	many	-	TRBV27	TRBJ1-2
CASSLTGAGDYGYTF	many	TRBD1	TRBV5-4	TRBJ1-2
CASSLGRDTQYF	many	-	TRBV6-1	TRBJ2-3
CASSGQGEEGYTF	-	TRBD1	TRBV6-5	TRBJ1-2
CSVEGYENIQYF	many	-	TRBV29-1	TRBJ2-4
CASSPTGRRETQYF	many	-	TRBV6-5	TRBJ2-5
CASSSTLASAEQFF	few	-	TRBV3-1	TRBJ2-1
CASRTSLNEQFF	many	TRBD2	TRBV6-5	TRBJ2-1
CASSGRETGGSYEQYF	many	-	TRBV5-1	TRBJ2-7
CSVAEGGGYTF	many	-	TRBV29-1	TRBJ1-2
CASSQPGGASVGGEQFF	many	-	TRBV4-1	TRBJ2-1
CAWTPGTSIYNEQFF	many	-	TRBV30	TRBJ2-1
CASSQVGPTYGYTF	many	-	TRBV3-1	TRBJ1-2
CSVQGQGVGELFF	many	TRBD1	TRBV29-1	TRBJ2-2
CASSFYRENSPLHF	many	-	TRBV11-2	TRBJ1-6
CAWTPGQGLTEAFF	many	TRBD1	TRBV30	TRBJ1-1
CSATRGQNQPQHF	few	TRBD1	TRBV20-1	TRBJ1-5
CASSPSGTGAPNEQFF	many	TRBD1	TRBV4-1	TRBJ2-1
CATSDRTGGTLYEQYF	many	TRBD1	TRBV24-1	TRBJ2-7
CASSDILGQPQHF	many	-	TRBV10-1	TRBJ1-5
CASSPRSGHSYNEQFF	many	-	TRBV19	TRBJ2-1
CASNLGSATDTQYF	many	-	TRBV5-1	TRBJ2-3
CASSQYGDYEQYF	few	-	TRBV3-1	TRBJ2-7
CASSEAWTGVRQPQHF	few	TRBD1	TRBV2	TRBJ1-5
CASSFERNTQYF	many	-	TRBV5-1	TRBJ2-3
CASSIRDKPYNEQFF	many	-	TRBV19	TRBJ2-1
CSARDRGQGITDTQYF	-	TRBD1	TRBV20-1	TRBJ2-3
CSVAFPGQGTEAFF	many	TRBD1	TRBV29-1	TRBJ1-1
CASSLGASGSGGELFF	many	TRBD2	TRBV5-1	TRBJ2-2
CASSMSGNRNYGYTF	many	-	TRBV19	TRBJ1-2
CASSSTGSGANVLTF	many	TRBD1	TRBV12-3/TRBV12-4	TRBJ2-6
CASSPSGSQQETQYF	many	TRBD2	TRBV7-3	TRBJ2-5
CASSEYRNSPLHF	many	-	TRBV5-6	TRBJ1-6
CASSLASGYEQYF	-	TRBD2	TRBV27	TRBJ2-7
CASSLDGQGSGKLFF	many	TRBD1	TRBV27	TRBJ1-4
CASSLALIPMGETQYF	many	-	TRBV7-8	TRBJ2-5
CATSLAVAEGRRAGQYF	-	-	TRBV15	TRBJ2-7
CSARDYKNTEAFF	few	-	TRBV20-1	TRBJ1-1
CASSQGSNYGYTF	many	-	TRBV11-1	TRBJ1-2
CSVSTGVAKNIQYF	many	TRBD1	TRBV29-1	TRBJ2-4
CASSLLAGTGELFF	-	TRBD2	TRBV28	TRBJ2-2
CASSQGDTGFTEAFF	many	-	TRBV4-1	TRBJ1-1
CSAGMNTEAFF	-	-	TRBV20-1	TRBJ1-1
CAWSLGLAGDDEQFF	-	TRBD2	TRBV30	TRBJ2-1
CASRSGARQPQHF	few	-	TRBV12-3/TRBV12-4	TRBJ1-5
CASSSQGPARKDEQYF	-	-	TRBV7-9	TRBJ2-7
CSVARLAGHNEQFF	many	TRBD2	TRBV29-1	TRBJ2-1
CSARMKGQGTDEQYF	many	TRBD1	TRBV20-1	TRBJ2-7
CSVVKGETQYF	many	-	TRBV29-1	TRBJ2-5